The clone carrying this T cell receptor beta chain has only one observation. The antigen remains undetermined. The data originate from a study of STAT5B mutations in CD4+ large granular lymphocyte leukemia. Sequencing was at survey level. The method was immunoSEQ multiplex PCR; TCRdb's version includes in-frame clones alone and lacks a portion of them. The profile shows about 24,000 clones, 60% to 80% of them singletons. Germline V lookup: CDR1 SEHNR, CDR2 FQNEAQ (reference sequence). The CDR3 extends over 16 amino acids. V dropped 7 bases and J dropped 6 bases, with 21 bases sitting between them. Study-level points and caveats: Compared with healthy controls (2/35), patient top clones favored TRBV06 (8/27). Without HLA matching, higher CD4+ than CD8+ T-LGLL clonality could reflect small sample size. No patients shared main leukemic clonotypes, though roughly 25% appeared at low frequency elsewhere.

The chain employs TRBV7-9 and TRBJ1-4, with D possibly being TRBD1 (5 bases). The receptor comes from a human donor in good health. Sequences were obtained from CD4+ T cells from blood buffy coats. CDR3 DNA: TGTGCCAGCAAGGGGATAAAGGGATCCGATTATGAAAAACTGTTTTTT. Protein: CASKGIKGSDYEKLFF.